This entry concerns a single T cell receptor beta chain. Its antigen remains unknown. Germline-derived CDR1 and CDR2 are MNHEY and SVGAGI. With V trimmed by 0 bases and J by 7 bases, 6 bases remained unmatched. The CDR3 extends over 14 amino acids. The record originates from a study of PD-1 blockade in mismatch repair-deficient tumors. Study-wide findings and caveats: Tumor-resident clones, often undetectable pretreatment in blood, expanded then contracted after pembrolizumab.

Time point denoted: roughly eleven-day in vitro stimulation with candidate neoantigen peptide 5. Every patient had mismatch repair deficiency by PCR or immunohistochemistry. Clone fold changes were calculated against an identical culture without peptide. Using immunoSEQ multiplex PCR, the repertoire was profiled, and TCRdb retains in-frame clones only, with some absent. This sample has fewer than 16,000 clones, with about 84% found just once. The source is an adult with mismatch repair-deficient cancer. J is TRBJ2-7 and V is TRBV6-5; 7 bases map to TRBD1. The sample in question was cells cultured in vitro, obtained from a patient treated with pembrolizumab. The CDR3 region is CASSYSRGQEEQYF. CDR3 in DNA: TGTGCCAGCAGTTACTCAAGGGGGCAGGAGGAGCAGTACTTC.